One and the same sample provided the 2 T cell receptor beta chains below, sequenced in a study of shared clonotypes between healthy human individuals. Clones were read by immunoSEQ multiplex PCR, and TCRdb kept only the in-frame ones, dropping some. The table lists 2.5 million or so clones, over 85% of them singletons, with over 0.12% in the top ten. Sample: naive CD4+ T cells sorted from blood. The subset denotes: CD45RA+ positively selected. The origin of the receptors is a man in his late teens or twenties in good health.

This sequence joins TRBV5-1 and TRBJ2-4, with 7 bases lining up with TRBD1. CDR1 and CDR2 (germline): SGHRS, YFSETQ. This CDR3 has 17 amino acids. The trim removed 3 bases at V and 0 bases at J, leaving 9 bases unmatched. For the CDR3, the DNA is TGCGCCAGCAGCTCCACCGGGACAGTGATAGCCAAAAACATTCAGTACTTC. Its translation is CASSSTGTVIAKNIQYF.

Concerning this clone itself: This sample also contains other DNA sequences that code for the same CDR3. The chain employs TRBV6-5 and TRBJ2-7; 7 bases align to TRBD2. This CDR3 has 15 amino acids. Germline assignment: CDR1 MNHEY and CDR2 SVGAGI. The ends lost 6 bases at V and 1 base at J; junction bases unmatched: 9. The CDR3, as DNA: TGTGCCAGCAGACCATCCGGGGGGTTGTCCTACGAGCAGTACTTC. Its translation: CASRPSGGLSYEQYF.